This TCR beta chain was identified in a study of cytomegalovirus exposure and HLA in healthy donors. Study-wide points: In terms of immune exposure information, only CMV serostatus was available. In a later analysis, donors in an Asian-associated ancestry cluster reportedly had fewer N-insertions in productive TCRs than the cohort mean. A later analysis linked a missense DCLRE1C variant to TCR beta V- and J-gene trimming. In an earlier analysis, in some 500 donors, most V segments appeared productive either ~87% or ~30% of the time.

PCR involved 60 Vbeta and 13 Jbeta primers. TCRdb's copy holds only in-frame clones and misses some; the assay was immunoSEQ multiplex PCR. Of 100,000 to 150,000 clones in the sample, over 70% were seen once. This clone was picked up one time. What it binds is unknown. Germline CDR1 is GTSNPN and CDR2 is SVGIG (reference sequence). CDR3 length equals 13 residues. V was trimmed by 4 bases and J by 1 base, leaving 7 bases between them. V gene TRBV30 combines with J gene TRBJ2-2; a weak D match, TRBD1 (5 bases). Sequencing was performed on PBMCs. The clonotype was recovered from a woman aged 40 to 50 in good health and CMV-seronegative. CDR3 residues: CAWMGLNTGELFF. CDR3 bases: TGTGCCTGGATGGGGCTGAACACCGGGGAGCTGTTTTTT.